This TCR beta chain appears in the sequencing data of a study of T cells in Graves' hyperthyroidism and ophthalmopathy. Study information: Peripheral blood was secured at the point of initial diagnosis, before any treatment. Study observations and caveats: A model of 13 V-J pairs discriminated ophthalmopathy from stable hyperthyroidism.

A Clinical Activity Score of at least 3, a NOSPECS grade of at least 4 and a duration under 3 months were recorded in the ophthalmopathy patients. This clonotype has ten or more counts. What it binds is unknown. Amplified TCR beta CDR3 regions came from RNA transcripts. The TCR CDR3 was amplified in a first-round RT-PCR using the HTBI primer set. MiXCR, applied by TCRdb to the multiplex PCR reads, yields one record per CDR3 protein. The profile shows 250,000 to 400,000 distinct CDR3 sequences, roughly an eighth of them singletons. The sample was blood. This receptor was identified in a woman in her 40s with Graves' ophthalmopathy.

For the CDR3, the DNA is TGTGCCACCAGTGACGCCGGCCGGGGCCGGGATCAGCCCCAGCATTTT. This translates into CATSDAGRGRDQPQHF. The genes are TRBV24-1 and TRBJ1-5; D is possibly TRBD1 (5 bases). Germline assignment: CDR1 KGHDR and CDR2 SFDVKD. V was cut by 4 bases and J by 5 bases, with 17 bases left in between. The CDR3 loop spans 16 amino acids.